Following are 12 T cell receptor beta chains from one sample sequenced in a study of breast tumors, draining lymph nodes, adjacent tissues. TCRdb processed the multiplex PCR reads anew with MiXCR; each CDR3 protein has one entry. The data show 130,000 or so distinct CDR3 sequences, with around 22% seen just once and roughly 2.6% held by the top ten. Breast cancer patients provided tissue from their axillary draining lymph nodes. Sequenced sample: axillary lymph node tissue. These receptor sequences come from a female donor with breast cancer. Some clones in this sample may be carry-over from other donors' samples.

This clonotype was recorded at least ten times. The CDR3 is CASSLSVSTDTQYF. Here the CDR3 DNA reads TGCGCCAGCAGCTTATCAGTTAGCACAGATACGCAGTATTTT. The V gene is TRBV5-1, the J gene TRBJ2-3, with unresolved D. Germline V gene sequence: CDR1 SGHRS, CDR2 YFSETQ. Trimming stripped 2 bases from V and 0 bases from J, with 7 bases between. This CDR3 has 14 amino acids.

This clonotype was counted many times. J is TRBJ2-1 and V is TRBV11-2, with TRBD2 matching over 10 bases. CDR1 SGHAT and CDR2 FQNNGV come from the germline V gene. V lost 5 bases, J lost 8 bases, and 9 bases stayed unmatched. The CDR3 loop spans 15 amino acids. CDR3 loop: CASSPPSGSRDEQFF. For the CDR3, the DNA is TGTGCCAGCAGCCCTCCTAGCGGGAGTAGAGATGAGCAGTTCTTC.

At least ten counts were recorded for this clonotype. The chain couples TRBV2 to TRBJ1-5; D perhaps matches TRBD1 (5 bases). V was trimmed by 4 bases and J by 4 bases, leaving 8 bases between them. CDR1 SNHLY and CDR2 FYNNEI come from the germline V gene. This CDR3 is built from 13 residues. This CDR3 is CASSVDSNQPQHF. CDR3 sequence (DNA): TGTGCCAGCAGTGTCGACAGTAATCAGCCCCAGCATTTT.

This clonotype was seen ten or more times. The J gene is TRBJ2-2, the V gene TRBV7-6; 10 bases fit TRBD2. Per germline, CDR1 SGHVS and CDR2 FNYEAQ. With V trimmed by 5 bases and J by 1 base, 4 bases remained unmatched. CDR3 length equals 16 residues. This CDR3 reads CASSLTSGMNTGELFF. The CDR3 coding sequence is TGTGCCAGCAGCCTTACTAGCGGGATGAACACCGGGGAGCTGTTTTTT.

On this clonotype: Given a much more abundant clone one base away, this may be a read error. CDR3 sequence (DNA): TGTGCCAGCAGCGTAGACGGGGTAGACGAGCAGTACTTC. Amino acids: CASSVDGVDEQYF. The rearrangement joins TRBV25-1 to TRBJ2-7, with D possibly being TRBD2 (5 bases). The CDR3 extends over 13 amino acids. Germline CDR1 and CDR2: MGHDK and SYGVNS. V was clipped by 6 bases and J by 5 bases, with 14 bases between them.

There are a few counts of this clonotype. This sequence joins TRBV28 and TRBJ2-1; 10 positions agree with TRBD2. Germline V CDR1 and CDR2: MDHEN, SYDVKM. The CDR3 has 14 residues. V was pared by 5 bases and J by 10 bases, with 8 bases of the junction left unmatched. CDR3 coding DNA: TGTGCCAGCAGTACGAGCGGGAGGGCCGGAGAGCAGTTCTTC. Translation gives CASSTSGRAGEQFF.

This clonotype was counted at least ten times. The chain carries TRBV10-3 and TRBJ1-6, with 7 bases identical to TRBD1. The CDR3 runs 15 residues. Germline CDR1 is ENHRY and CDR2 is SYGVKD. The V gene end was trimmed by 6 bases and the J gene end by 4 bases; junction bases not matched to a gene: 6. In DNA form, the CDR3 reads TGTGCCATCAGCGAAGACAGGGTGTATAATTCACCCCTCCACTTT. Amino acid sequence: CAISEDRVYNSPLHF.

CDR3 bases: TGTGCCAGCAGCTTCGTGCCAGGGGGCGCCGAGGCCCAGTACTTC. It translates to CASSFVPGGAEAQYF. The chain combines TRBV5-4 with TRBJ2-5; TRBD1 matches at 8 bases. The germline V gene has CDR1 SGHNT and CDR2 YYREEE (reference sequence). The V and J ends lost 2 bases and 9 bases, in that order; junction bases with no gene match: 12. The CDR3 runs 15 residues.

About this clonotype itself: This may arise from a read error, as a much more abundant clone is one base away. The gene calls are TRBV5-1 and TRBJ2-1, with D perhaps matching TRBD1 or TRBD2 (6 bases each). CDR1 is SGHRS and CDR2 is YFSETQ in the germline V gene. The length of the CDR3 is 15 residues. CDR3 protein: CASSLAGAKLDEQLF. The CDR3 coding sequence is TGCGCCAGCAGCTTGGCGGGGGCGAAGTTGGATGAGCAGCTCTTC.

This clonotype has more than one count but fewer than ten. The V gene is TRBV12-3 or TRBV12-4, the J gene TRBJ1-5, with 8 bases identical to TRBD1. Trimming removed 4 bases from V and 1 base from J; junction bases left unmatched: 3. The CDR3 runs 15 residues. The CDR3 DNA is TGTGCCAGCAGTTGGTGGGACAGGAGCAATCAGCCCCAGCATTTT. Translated, it gives CASSWWDRSNQPQHF.

Many counts were recorded for this clonotype. The chain links TRBV20-1 to TRBJ2-1; TRBD1 or TRBD2 may be the D gene (5 bases each). Germline V gene sequence: CDR1 DFQATT, CDR2 SNEGSKA (reference sequence). CDR3 size: 15 residues. V was pared by 3 bases and J by 2 bases, with 14 bases between. CDR3 sequence: CSASSDRGTYNEQFF. The DNA for the CDR3 is TGCAGTGCTAGCTCCGACCGGGGCACCTACAATGAGCAGTTCTTC.

This clonotype was counted at least ten times. DNA of the CDR3: TGTGCCTGGACTAGCGGGAGTAGTAATGAGCAGTTCTTC. Protein sequence: CAWTSGSSNEQFF. V is TRBV30 and J is TRBJ2-1; TRBD2 matches at 10 bases. V trimming: 4 bases; J trimming: 7 bases; junction bases outside the gene matches: 4. The CDR3 covers 13 residues. The germline V gene encodes CDR1 GTSNPN and CDR2 SVGIG (reference sequence).